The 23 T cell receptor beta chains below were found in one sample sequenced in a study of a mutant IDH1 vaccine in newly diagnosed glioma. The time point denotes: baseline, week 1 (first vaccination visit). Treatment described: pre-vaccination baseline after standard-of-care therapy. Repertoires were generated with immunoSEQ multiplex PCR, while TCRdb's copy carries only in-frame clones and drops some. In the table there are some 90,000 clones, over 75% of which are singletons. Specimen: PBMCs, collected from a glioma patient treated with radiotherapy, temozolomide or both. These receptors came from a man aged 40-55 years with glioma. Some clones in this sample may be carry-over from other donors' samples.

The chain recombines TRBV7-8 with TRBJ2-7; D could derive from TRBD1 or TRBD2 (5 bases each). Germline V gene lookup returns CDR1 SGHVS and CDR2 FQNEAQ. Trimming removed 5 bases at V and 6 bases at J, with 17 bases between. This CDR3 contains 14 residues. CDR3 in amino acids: CASSQVGPSGEQYF. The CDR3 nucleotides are TGTGCCAGCAGCCAAGTGGGACCTTCCGGCGAGCAGTACTTC.

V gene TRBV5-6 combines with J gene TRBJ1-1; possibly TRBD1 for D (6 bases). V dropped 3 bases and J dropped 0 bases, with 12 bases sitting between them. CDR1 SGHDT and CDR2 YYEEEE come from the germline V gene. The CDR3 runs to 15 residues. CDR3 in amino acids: CASSSLDRLNTEAFF. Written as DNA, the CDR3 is TGTGCCAGCAGCTCGCTGGACAGATTGAACACTGAAGCTTTCTTT.

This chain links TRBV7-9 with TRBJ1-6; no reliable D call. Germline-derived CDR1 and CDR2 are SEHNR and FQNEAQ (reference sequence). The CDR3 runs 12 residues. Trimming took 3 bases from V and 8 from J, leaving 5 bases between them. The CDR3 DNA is TGTGCCAGCAGCTTGGATTATTCACCCCTCCACTTT. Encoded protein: CASSLDYSPLHF.

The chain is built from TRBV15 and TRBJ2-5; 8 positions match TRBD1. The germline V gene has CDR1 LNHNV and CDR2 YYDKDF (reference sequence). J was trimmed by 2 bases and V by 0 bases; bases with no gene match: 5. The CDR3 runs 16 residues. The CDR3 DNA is TGTGCCACCAGCAGAGACAGGACAGGGACACAAGAGACCCAGTACTTC. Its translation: CATSRDRTGTQETQYF.

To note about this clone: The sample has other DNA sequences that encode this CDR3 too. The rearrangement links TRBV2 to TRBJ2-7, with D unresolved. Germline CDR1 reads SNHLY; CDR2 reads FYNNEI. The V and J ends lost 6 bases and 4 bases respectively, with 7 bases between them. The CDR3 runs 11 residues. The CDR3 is CASSLTYEQYF. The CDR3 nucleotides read TGTGCCAGCAGCCTGACATACGAGCAGTACTTC. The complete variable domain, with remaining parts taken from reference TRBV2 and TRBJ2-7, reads EPEVTQTPSHQVTQMGQEVILRCVPISNHLYFYWYRQILGQKVEFLVSFYNNEISEKSEIFDDQFSVERPDGSNFTLKIRSTKLEDSAMYFCASSLTYEQYFGPGTRLTVT.

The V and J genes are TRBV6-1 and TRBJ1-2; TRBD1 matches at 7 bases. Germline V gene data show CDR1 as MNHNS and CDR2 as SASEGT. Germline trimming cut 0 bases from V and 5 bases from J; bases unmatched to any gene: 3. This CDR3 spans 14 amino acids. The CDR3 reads CASSEARGQYGYTF. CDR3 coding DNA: TGTGCCAGCAGTGAAGCAAGGGGGCAATATGGCTACACCTTC.

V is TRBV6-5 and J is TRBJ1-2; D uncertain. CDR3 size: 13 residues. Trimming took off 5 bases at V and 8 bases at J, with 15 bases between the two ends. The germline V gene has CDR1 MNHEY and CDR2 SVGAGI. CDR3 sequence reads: CASSERAQLGYTF. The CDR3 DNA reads TGTGCCAGCAGTGAGAGAGCCCAACTAGGCTACACCTTC.

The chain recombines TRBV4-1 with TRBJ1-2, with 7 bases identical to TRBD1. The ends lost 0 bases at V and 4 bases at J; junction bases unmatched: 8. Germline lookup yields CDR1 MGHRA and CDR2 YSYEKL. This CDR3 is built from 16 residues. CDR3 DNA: TGCGCCAGCAGCCAAGAATCCGGACAGGTCGGCTATGGCTACACCTTC. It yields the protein CASSQESGQVGYGYTF.

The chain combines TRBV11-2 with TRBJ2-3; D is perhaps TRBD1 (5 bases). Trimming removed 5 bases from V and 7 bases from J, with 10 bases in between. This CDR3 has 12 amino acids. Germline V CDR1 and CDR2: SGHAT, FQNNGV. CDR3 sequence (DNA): TGTGCCAGCAGCCACAGGACCAATACGCAGTATTTT. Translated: CASSHRTNTQYF.

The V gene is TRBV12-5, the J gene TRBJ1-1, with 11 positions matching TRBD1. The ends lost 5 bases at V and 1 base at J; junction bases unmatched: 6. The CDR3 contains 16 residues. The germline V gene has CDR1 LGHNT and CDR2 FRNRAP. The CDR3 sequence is CASGVGTGGRNTEAFF. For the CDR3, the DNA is TGTGCTAGTGGTGTCGGGACAGGGGGGAGGAACACTGAAGCTTTCTTT. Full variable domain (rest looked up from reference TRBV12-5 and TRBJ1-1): DARVTQTPRHKVTEMGQEVTMRCQPILGHNTVFWYRQTMMQGLELLAYFRNRAPLDDSGMPKDRFSAEMPDATLATLKIQPSEPRDSAVYFCASGVGTGGRNTEAFFGQGTRLTVV.

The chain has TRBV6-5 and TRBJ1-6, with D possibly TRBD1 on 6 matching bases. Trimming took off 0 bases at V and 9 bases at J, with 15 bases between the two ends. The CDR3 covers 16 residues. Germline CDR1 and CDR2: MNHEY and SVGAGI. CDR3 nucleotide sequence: TGTGCCAGCAGTTACTCCGTCCAGGGGAGCGGTTCACCCCTCCACTTT. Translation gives CASSYSVQGSGSPLHF.

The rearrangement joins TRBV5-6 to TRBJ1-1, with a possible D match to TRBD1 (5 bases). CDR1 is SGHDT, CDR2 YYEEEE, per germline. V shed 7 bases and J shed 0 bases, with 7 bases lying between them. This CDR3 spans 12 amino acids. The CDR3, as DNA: TGTGCCAGCGGGACTGTGAACACTGAAGCTTTCTTT. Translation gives CASGTVNTEAFF.

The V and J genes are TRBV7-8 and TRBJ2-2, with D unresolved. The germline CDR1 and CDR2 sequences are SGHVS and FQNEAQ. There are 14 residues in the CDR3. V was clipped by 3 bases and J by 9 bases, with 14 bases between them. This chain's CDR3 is CASSLGSRSRELFF. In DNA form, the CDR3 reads TGTGCCAGCAGCTTGGGCTCTAGATCGAGGGAGCTGTTTTTT.

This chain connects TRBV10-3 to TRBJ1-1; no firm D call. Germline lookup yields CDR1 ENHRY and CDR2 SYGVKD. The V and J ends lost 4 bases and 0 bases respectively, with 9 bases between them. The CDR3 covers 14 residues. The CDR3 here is CAISGGHLNTEAFF. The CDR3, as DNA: TGTGCCATCAGTGGAGGTCATTTGAACACTGAAGCTTTCTTT.

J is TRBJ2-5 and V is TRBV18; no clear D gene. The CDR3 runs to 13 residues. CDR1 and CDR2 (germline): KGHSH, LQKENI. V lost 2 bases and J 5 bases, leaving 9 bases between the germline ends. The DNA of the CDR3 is TGTGCCAGCTCACCAGACCTGGGGGAGACCCAGTACTTC. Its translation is CASSPDLGETQYF.

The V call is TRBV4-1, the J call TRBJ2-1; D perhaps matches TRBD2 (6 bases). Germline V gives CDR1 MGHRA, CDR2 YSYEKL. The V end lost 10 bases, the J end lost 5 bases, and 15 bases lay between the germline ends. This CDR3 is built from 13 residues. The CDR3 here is CATAERANNEQFF. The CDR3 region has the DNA TGCGCCACAGCTGAGCGGGCTAACAATGAGCAGTTCTTC.

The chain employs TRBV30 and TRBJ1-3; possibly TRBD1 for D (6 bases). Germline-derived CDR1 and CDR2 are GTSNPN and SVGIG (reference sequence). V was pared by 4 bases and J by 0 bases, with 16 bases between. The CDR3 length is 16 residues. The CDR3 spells CAWKVGAHYSGNTIYF. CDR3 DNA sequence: TGTGCCTGGAAGGTGGGGGCCCATTACTCTGGAAACACCATATATTTT.

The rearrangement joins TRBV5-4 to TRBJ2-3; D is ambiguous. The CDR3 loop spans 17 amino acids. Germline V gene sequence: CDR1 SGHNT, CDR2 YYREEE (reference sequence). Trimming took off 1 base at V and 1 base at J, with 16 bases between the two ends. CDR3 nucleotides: TGTGCCAGCAGCTTGATCGGGTGGGAAGAAGGCACAGATACGCAGTATTTT. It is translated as CASSLIGWEEGTDTQYF. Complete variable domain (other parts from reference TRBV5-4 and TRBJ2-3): ETGVTQSPTHLIKTRGQQVTLRCSSQSGHNTVSWYQQALGQGPQFIFQYYREEENGRGNFPPRFSGLQFPNYSSELNVNALELDDSALYLCASSLIGWEEGTDTQYFGPGTRLTVL.

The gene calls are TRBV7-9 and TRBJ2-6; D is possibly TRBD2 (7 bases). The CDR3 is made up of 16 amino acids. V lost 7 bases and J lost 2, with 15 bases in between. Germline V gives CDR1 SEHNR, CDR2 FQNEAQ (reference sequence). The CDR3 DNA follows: TGTGCCAGCACCTCTAGGGGGGGACCTGGGGCCAACGTCCTGACTTTC. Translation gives CASTSRGGPGANVLTF.

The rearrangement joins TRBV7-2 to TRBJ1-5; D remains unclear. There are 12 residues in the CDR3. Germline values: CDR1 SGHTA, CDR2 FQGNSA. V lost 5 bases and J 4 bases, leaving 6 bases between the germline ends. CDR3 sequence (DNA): TGTGCCAGCAGCCCTGGGAATCAGCCCCAGCATTTT. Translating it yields CASSPGNQPQHF.

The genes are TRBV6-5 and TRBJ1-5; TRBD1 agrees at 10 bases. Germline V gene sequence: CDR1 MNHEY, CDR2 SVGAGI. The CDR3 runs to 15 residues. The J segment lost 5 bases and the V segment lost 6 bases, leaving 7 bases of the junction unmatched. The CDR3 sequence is CASRGQGGRHQPQHF. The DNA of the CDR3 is TGTGCCAGCAGAGGACAGGGGGGCCGACATCAGCCCCAGCATTTT.

DNA of the CDR3: TGCGCCAGCAGCTTGGAGGGACAGGGGTTCGACGAGCAGTACTTC. Protein: CASSLEGQGFDEQYF. This chain links TRBV5-1 with TRBJ2-7, with 10 bases lining up with TRBD1. The CDR3 consists of 15 residues. Germline values: CDR1 SGHRS, CDR2 YFSETQ. The V gene end was trimmed by 0 bases and the J gene end by 5 bases; junction bases not matched to a gene: 5.

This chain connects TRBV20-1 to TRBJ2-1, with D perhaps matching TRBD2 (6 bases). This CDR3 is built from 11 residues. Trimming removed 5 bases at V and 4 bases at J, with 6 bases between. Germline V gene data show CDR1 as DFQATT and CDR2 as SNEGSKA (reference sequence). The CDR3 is CSAGGYNEQFF. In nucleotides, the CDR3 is TGCAGTGCTGGGGGGTACAATGAGCAGTTCTTC.